This TCR beta chain was captured in a study of shared clonotypes between healthy human individuals. Remarks on this clone: The identical CDR3 is also encoded by other nucleotide sequences in the sample.

TCRdb's copy holds only in-frame clones and misses some; the assay was immunoSEQ multiplex PCR. The sample records some 1,900,000 clones, approximately 94% being singletons. Naive CD8 cells were CD45RO-negative, positively selected for CCR7, excluding terminally differentiated effector memory CD45RA+ cells. There are 14 residues in the CDR3. The germline V gene encodes CDR1 PRHDT and CDR2 FYEKMQ (reference sequence). Trimming left V 3 bases short and J 2 bases short, with 11 bases between. This TCR was sampled from a man in his late teens or twenties in good health. Material: naive CD8+ T cells sorted from blood. The chain combines TRBV13 with TRBJ2-7; D is perhaps TRBD1 (7 bases). The CDR3 here is CASSLEGAAYEQYF. Written as DNA, the CDR3 is TGTGCCAGCAGCTTGGAGGGGGCGGCCTACGAGCAGTACTTC. The whole variable domain, filled in from reference TRBV13 and TRBJ2-7, reads AAGVIQSPRHLIKEKRETATLKCYPIPRHDTVYWYQQGPGQDPQFLISFYEKMQSDKGSIPDRFSAQQFSDYHSELNMSSLELGDSALYFCASSLEGAAYEQYFGPGTRLTVT.